This T cell receptor beta chain originates from a study of T cell responses to AZD1222 COVID-19 vaccine. Trimming stripped 6 bases from V and 6 bases from J, with 18 bases between. The CDR3 length is 16 residues. Germline V gene lookup returns CDR1 SGHTA and CDR2 FQGNSA. Libraries were prepared by immunoSEQ multiplex PCR; TCRdb keeps only in-frame clonotypes and omits some of them. Of about 120,000 clones listed, around 83% are singletons. This clonotype was sampled from an adult who received the AZD1222 COVID-19 vaccine. The source was peripheral blood, collected 28 days after the second AZD1222 dose. The chain recombines TRBV7-2 with TRBJ1-6; no reliable D call. CDR3 protein: CASSRQAGNVNSPLHF. CDR3 nucleotide sequence: TGTGCCAGCAGTCGGCAAGCGGGCAATGTTAATTCACCCCTCCACTTT.